This is a list of T cell receptor beta chains from one sample in a study of T cell responses to AZD1222 COVID-19 vaccine. Sequenced by immunoSEQ multiplex PCR; TCRdb stores in-frame clones only, minus some. This table holds 150,000 to 180,000 clones, about nine tenths found once. The sample here was peripheral blood, taken on day 0 of AZD1222 vaccination. Receptors were obtained from an adult in good health. The CDR3 runs from the conserved cysteine through the conserved F or W. The order of the fields is D gene, CDR3 length, J gene, V gene, CDR3 protein, CDR3 DNA. A D gene is named only where the DNA matches it firmly.

d_gene: NA
len: 14
j_gene: TRBJ1-2
v_gene: TRBV11-2
CDR3aa: CASSLGRAMYGYTF
CDR3nt: TGTGCCAGCAGCTTAGGCAGGGCGATGTATGGCTACACCTTC

d_gene: TRBD1
len: 16
j_gene: TRBJ1-1
v_gene: TRBV18
CDR3aa: CASSPTPGQLNTEAFF
CDR3nt: TGTGCCAGCTCACCAACGCCGGGACAGCTGAACACTGAAGCTTTCTTT

d_gene: NA
len: 13
j_gene: TRBJ1-3
v_gene: TRBV30
CDR3aa: CAWSLGVGNTIYF
CDR3nt: TGTGCCTGGAGTTTAGGGGTCGGAAACACCATATATTTT

d_gene: NA
len: 11
j_gene: TRBJ1-1
v_gene: TRBV12-3/TRBV12-4
CDR3aa: CASSLKGEAFF
CDR3nt: TGTGCCAGCAGTTTGAAGGGTGAAGCTTTCTTT

d_gene: NA
len: 16
j_gene: TRBJ2-3
v_gene: TRBV10-3
CDR3aa: CAISESNSLSTDTQYF
CDR3nt: TGTGCCATCAGTGAGTCGAACAGCCTCAGCACAGATACGCAGTATTTT

d_gene: NA
len: 15
j_gene: TRBJ2-1
v_gene: TRBV25-1
CDR3aa: CASSVGTPIYNEQFF
CDR3nt: TGTGCCAGCAGTGTGGGGACACCTATCTACAATGAGCAGTTCTTC

d_gene: NA
len: 16
j_gene: TRBJ2-2
v_gene: TRBV6-4
CDR3aa: CASSDGGGTTTGELFF
CDR3nt: TGTGCCAGCAGTGACGGGGGGGGCACCACTACCGGGGAGCTGTTTTTT

d_gene: NA
len: 16
j_gene: TRBJ2-7
v_gene: TRBV21-1
CDR3aa: CASSRDRGVCYYEQYF
CDR3nt: TGTGCCAGCAGCAGAGACAGGGGAGTCTGCTACTACGAGCAGTACTTC

d_gene: NA
len: 15
j_gene: TRBJ1-1
v_gene: TRBV27
CDR3aa: CASSPIKGRDTEAFF
CDR3nt: TGTGCCAGCAGTCCCATAAAGGGGCGAGACACTGAAGCTTTCTTT

d_gene: NA
len: 13
j_gene: TRBJ2-5
v_gene: TRBV5-4
CDR3aa: CASSLAGRETQYF
CDR3nt: TGTGCCAGCAGCTTGGCTGGGCGGGAGACCCAGTACTTC

d_gene: TRBD2
len: 13
j_gene: TRBJ2-1
v_gene: TRBV12-3/TRBV12-4
CDR3aa: CASRPTSGSEQFF
CDR3nt: TGTGCCAGCAGACCTACTAGCGGGAGTGAGCAGTTCTTC

d_gene: NA
len: 19
j_gene: TRBJ2-3
v_gene: TRBV12-2
CDR3aa: CASRDPGLRPRREVDTQYF
CDR3nt: TGTGCAAGTCGTGATCCGGGACTCAGGCCCCGAAGGGAGGTGGATACGCAGTATTTT

d_gene: NA
len: 15
j_gene: TRBJ1-1
v_gene: TRBV5-1
CDR3aa: CASSLIGRGNTEAFF
CDR3nt: TGCGCCAGCAGCTTGATAGGCCGGGGGAACACTGAAGCTTTCTTT

d_gene: NA
len: 17
j_gene: TRBJ2-2
v_gene: TRBV6-2/TRBV6-3
CDR3aa: CASSYTVSEPNTGELFF
CDR3nt: TGTGCCAGCAGTTACACTGTTAGCGAGCCGAACACCGGGGAGCTGTTTTTT

d_gene: NA
len: 15
j_gene: TRBJ1-2
v_gene: TRBV28
CDR3aa: CASSLFQGWSSGYTF
CDR3nt: TGTGCCAGCAGTTTATTTCAGGGCTGGTCCTCCGGCTACACCTTC

d_gene: NA
len: 15
j_gene: TRBJ2-3
v_gene: TRBV6-5
CDR3aa: CASSYSVGGTDTQYF
CDR3nt: TGTGCCAGCAGTTACTCGGTGGGGGGCACAGATACGCAGTATTTT

d_gene: TRBD2
len: 18
j_gene: TRBJ2-7
v_gene: TRBV27
CDR3aa: CASSRNPTSRFSPYEQYF
CDR3nt: TGTGCCAGCAGTCGTAACCCGACTAGCCGATTTTCCCCCTACGAGCAGTACTTC

d_gene: NA
len: 13
j_gene: TRBJ1-2
v_gene: TRBV7-3
CDR3aa: CASSKTTGSGYTF
CDR3nt: TGTGCCAGCAGCAAGACGACAGGTTCTGGCTACACCTTC

d_gene: NA
len: 15
j_gene: TRBJ1-3
v_gene: TRBV19
CDR3aa: CASSILAFAGNTIYF
CDR3nt: TGTGCCAGTAGTATCCTGGCCTTCGCTGGAAACACCATATATTTT

d_gene: NA
len: 15
j_gene: TRBJ1-1
v_gene: TRBV28
CDR3aa: CASRRVAVMGTEAFF
CDR3nt: TGTGCCAGCAGGCGGGTTGCGGTTATGGGCACTGAAGCTTTCTTT

d_gene: NA
len: 17
j_gene: TRBJ2-7
v_gene: TRBV21-1
CDR3aa: CARSGTSGAPTSYEQYF
CDR3nt: TGTGCCAGAAGCGGGACTAGCGGGGCCCCCACGAGCTACGAGCAGTACTTC

d_gene: TRBD1
len: 15
j_gene: TRBJ1-1
v_gene: TRBV5-4
CDR3aa: CASSPGDSLNTEAFF
CDR3nt: TGTGCCAGCAGCCCCGGGGACAGCCTGAACACTGAAGCTTTCTTT